This T cell receptor (beta chain) derives from a study of T-cell reconstitution after alpha-beta-depleted transplantation in children. A note on this clonotype: The antigen remains undetermined.

During its preparation, the TCRbeta library received unique molecular identifiers. A single record per CDR3 protein comes from TCRdb applying MiXCR to the PCR reads. The sample lists 440,000 or so distinct CDR3 sequences; roughly 43% were seen once. CDR1 is SQVTM and CDR2 is ANQGSEA in the germline V gene. V lost 2 bases to trimming and J lost 4 bases, with 15 bases between them. The CDR3 consists of 15 residues. General study points: Reportedly, roughly two months post-transplant, alpha-beta T cells arose from several hundred expanded graft clones. Day-60 TCRbeta diversity that was high in some patients was derived from surviving recipient T cells and thymic progenitors. Hyperexpanded clones declined; after one year, newly produced T cells mostly supplied diversity.

This receptor was taken from a girl aged 2 to 10 with aplastic anemia, due to receive a stem cell transplant. The sample was PBMCs, taken before TCRalphabeta/CD19-depleted stem cell transplant. The V call is TRBV29-1, the J call TRBJ2-1; maybe TRBD1 (6 bases). The DNA of the CDR3 is TGCAGCGTTGAAACCAGGGGCCCCAGGTACAATGAGCAGTTCTTC. Translation: CSVETRGPRYNEQFF.